This T cell receptor (beta chain) stems from a study of blood T cell repertoires in COVID-19 (dated by TCRdb to the early 2020s). In the study overall: Samples from collaborators originated in the United States, Italy and Spain and spanned both the acute and convalescent phases of COVID-19. The prospective study material was composed of cDNA or gDNA derived from T cells, B-cell-depleted T cells, or PBMCs. Deeply sampled blood TCRbeta repertoires from subjects exposed to, actively infected with, or recovered from COVID-19 were included in the dataset. The repertoires were made available in a free public database intended to serve as a resource for research on the immune response to SARS-CoV-2. The samples were drawn from the first 160 participants of the ongoing ImmuneRACE study and from 950 to 1,500 subjects provided by 6 global collaborators. A de-identified subject ID, COVID-19 status, age in years and sex were almost always included in the sample metadata. HLA class I and class II types, where available, came from metadata supplied by the sample provider rather than from assay-based typing. What the research found in general, with its limitations: The amount of clinical and demographic metadata varied by source and participant and was provided uncurated.

Concerning this clone: Its antigen target is currently unknown. Per-nucleotide qualities are absent, and no much larger clonotype sits a single base away.

TCRbeta CDR3 regions were amplified from genomic DNA by means of the immunoSEQ Assay, a bias-controlled multiplex PCR. In the source study's methods: Within the assay, amplification of reference gene primers was used to estimate how many nucleated cells each sample contained. Sequence reads were collapsed and filtered to measure the absolute abundance of every unique TCRbeta CDR3 rearrangement. Productive Simpson clonality was computed per sample as the square root of Simpson's diversity index over productive rearrangements. The clones in this table, taken by TCRdb from immuneACCESS, are in-frame only. Not every clone is retained; where verified, under half of the shortfall comes from an unresolved V gene, and the cause of the rest is unknown. V and J calls plus clone size are reproduced from that table; the DNA served to infer D and trimming. The sample yields around 300,000 clones; approximately 83% were counted once. Approximately 10% of the sample rests with the top ten.

The germline ends are 16 bases apart after V is trimmed by 4 bases and J by 2 bases. For CDR1 and CDR2, the germline V gene (reference sequence) lists LNHNV and YYDKDF. Taken from cysteine to phenylalanine, the CDR3 has 16 residues. The entry retains the CDR3 DNA only, 48 bases that are in frame from base 1. A second Seattle source provided samples from volunteer blood donors who had recovered from COVID-19. Each collaborating institution followed its own protocols to collect whole blood in K2EDTA tubes. Collaborator samples were shipped for TCRbeta analysis as frozen whole blood, isolated PBMCs, or DNA extracted from either sample type.

The source of this sequence is a woman aged 50 to 65 who had recovered from COVID-19. The sequenced sample was peripheral blood. The sequence joins TRBV15 to TRBJ2-3; the best D guess is TRBD1, with 6 bases matching. The CDR3 reads CATSKTTGIPTDTQYF. DNA sequence: TGTGCCACCAGCAAAACCACAGGGATCCCCACAGATACGCAGTATTTT.